The T cell receptor (beta chain) under discussion was sequenced for a study of blood T cell repertoires in COVID-19. Study-level background: The analysed material was cDNA or gDNA that came from T cells, B-cell-depleted T cells, or PBMCs.

Per the original data handling: How many nucleated cells were present was estimated from reference gene primer amplification. Sequencing used immunoSEQ multiplex PCR; TCRdb keeps in-frame clones, though not all of them. That table gives V, J and clone size, and the DNA gave D and trimming. The table lists tens of thousands of clones, 80% of them singletons, with around a sixth in the top ten. The sequence was obtained from a man between 70 and 80 years old who had recovered from COVID-19. Material: peripheral blood.

CDR3 nucleotide sequence: TGTGCCAGCAGTTTCGCCTACAATGAGCAGTTCTTC. It is translated as CASSFAYNEQFF. The chain is built from TRBV28 and TRBJ2-1; no clear D gene. The ends were cut back, 3 bases at V and 2 bases at J, with 2 bases in the middle. Per the germline V gene, CDR1 is MDHEN and CDR2 is SYDVKM. CDR3 length: 12 residues.